This note documents a single T cell receptor beta chain sequence. The read gets to within 3 residues of the CDR3 end, and the germline J gene fills in the rest. Only in-frame clones appear in the TCRdb table, and some are missing; sequencing was by immunoSEQ multiplex PCR. This sample's table reports approximately 23,000 clones. V dropped 7 bases and J dropped 1 base, with 10 bases sitting between them. Germline CDR1 is SGHTA and CDR2 is FQGTGA. The CDR3 is made up of 14 amino acids. This entry belongs to a study of T cells in women clearing cervical HPV infection. The overall study: Case blood was drawn a median approximately 150 days after lesion detection.

This receptor was obtained from a woman between 18 and 75 years old with a cervical HPV16 infection that either progressed to CIN3+ or cleared (not recorded which). The sample comprised blood buffy coat. The chain is built from TRBV7-3 and TRBJ2-2, with D possibly TRBD2 on 5 matching bases. CDR3 protein: CASKKAGNTGELFF. The CDR3 bases that were read are TGTGCCAGCAAAAAGGCGGGGAACACCGGGGAG.